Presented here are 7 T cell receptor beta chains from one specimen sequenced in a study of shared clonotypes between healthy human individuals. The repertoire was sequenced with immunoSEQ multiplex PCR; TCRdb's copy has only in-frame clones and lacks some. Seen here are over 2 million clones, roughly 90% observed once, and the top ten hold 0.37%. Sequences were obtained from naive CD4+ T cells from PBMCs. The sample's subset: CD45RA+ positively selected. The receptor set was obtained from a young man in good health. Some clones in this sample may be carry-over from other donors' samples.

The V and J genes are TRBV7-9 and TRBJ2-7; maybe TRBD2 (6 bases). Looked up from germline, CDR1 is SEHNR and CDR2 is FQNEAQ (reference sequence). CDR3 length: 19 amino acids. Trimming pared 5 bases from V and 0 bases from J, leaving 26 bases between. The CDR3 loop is CASSHNPWRGKAGSYEQYF. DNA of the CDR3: TGTGCCAGCAGCCACAACCCTTGGCGCGGGAAGGCGGGCTCCTACGAGCAGTACTTC.

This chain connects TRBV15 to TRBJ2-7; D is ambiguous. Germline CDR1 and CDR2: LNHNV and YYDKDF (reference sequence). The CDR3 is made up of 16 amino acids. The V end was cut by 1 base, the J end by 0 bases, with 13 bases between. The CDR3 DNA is TGTGCCACCAGCAGAGTAGGAGCGCAGTTCTCCTACGAGCAGTACTTC. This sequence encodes CATSRVGAQFSYEQYF. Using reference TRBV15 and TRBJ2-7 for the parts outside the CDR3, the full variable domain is DAMVIQNPRYQVTQFGKPVTLSCSQTLNHNVMYWYQQKSSQAPKLLFHYYDKDFNNEADTPDNFQSRRPNTSFCFLDIRSPGLGDTAMYLCATSRVGAQFSYEQYFGPGTRLTVT.

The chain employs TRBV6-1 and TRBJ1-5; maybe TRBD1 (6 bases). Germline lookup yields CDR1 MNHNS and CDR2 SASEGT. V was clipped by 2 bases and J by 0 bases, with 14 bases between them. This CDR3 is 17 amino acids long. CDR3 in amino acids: CASSERYRAYSNQPQHF. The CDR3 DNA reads TGTGCCAGCAGTGAACGGTACAGGGCATATAGCAATCAGCCCCAGCATTTT.

In nucleotides, the CDR3 is TGTGCCAGCGGGCCCCAAAAAGGATTCTACGAGCAGTACTTC. This gives the protein CASGPQKGFYEQYF. The rearrangement uses TRBV2 and TRBJ2-7; D remains unclear. V gave up 8 bases and J gave up 3 bases, with 17 bases separating them. This CDR3 has 14 amino acids. Germline loops: CDR1 SNHLY, CDR2 FYNNEI.

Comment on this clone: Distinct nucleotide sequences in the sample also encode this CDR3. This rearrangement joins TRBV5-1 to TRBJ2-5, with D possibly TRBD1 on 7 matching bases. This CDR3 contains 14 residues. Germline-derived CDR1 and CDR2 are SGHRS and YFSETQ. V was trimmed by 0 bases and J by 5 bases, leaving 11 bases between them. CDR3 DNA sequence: TGCGCCAGCAGCTTGGAGACAGGGAGGGAGACCCAGTACTTC. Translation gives CASSLETGRETQYF.

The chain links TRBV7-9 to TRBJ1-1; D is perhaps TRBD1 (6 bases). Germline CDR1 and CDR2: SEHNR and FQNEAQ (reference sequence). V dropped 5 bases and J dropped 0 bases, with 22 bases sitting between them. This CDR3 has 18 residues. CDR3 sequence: CASSARGGPQPMNTEAFF. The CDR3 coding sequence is TGTGCCAGCAGCGCAAGGGGGGGGCCGCAACCCATGAACACTGAAGCTTTCTTT.

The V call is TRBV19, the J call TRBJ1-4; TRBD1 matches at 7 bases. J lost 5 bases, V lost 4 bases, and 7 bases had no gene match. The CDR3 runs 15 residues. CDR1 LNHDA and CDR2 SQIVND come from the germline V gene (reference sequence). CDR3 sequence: CASSKWDSGNEKLFF. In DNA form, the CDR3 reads TGTGCCAGTAGTAAATGGGACAGTGGGAATGAAAAACTGTTTTTT. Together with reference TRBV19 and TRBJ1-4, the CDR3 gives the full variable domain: DGGITQSPKYLFRKEGQNVTLSCEQNLNHDAMYWYRQDPGQGLRLIYYSQIVNDFQKGDIAEGYSVSREKKESFPLTVTSAQKNPTAFYLCASSKWDSGNEKLFFGSGTQLSVL.